This TCR beta chain was documented in a study of blood T cell repertoires in COVID-19. Study information: PBMCs, B-cell-depleted T cells, or T cells provided the cDNA or gDNA that made up the material.

TCRdb's copy holds only in-frame clones and misses some; the assay was immunoSEQ multiplex PCR. This sample yields some 110,000 clones, of which roughly 86% are seen a single time; 4.5% belongs to the top ten. V lost 4 bases to trimming and J lost 9 bases; unmatched junction nucleotides: 6. Germline CDR1 reads SGHNT; CDR2 reads YENEEA. CDR3 length: 14 residues. V is TRBV11-3 and J is TRBJ2-1; 10 bases map to TRBD2. The sequence was obtained from a man aged 35 to 55 with acute or convalescent COVID-19. Sequencing was done on a sample of peripheral blood. CDR3 amino acids: CASSSGTSDGEQFF. CDR3 in DNA: TGTGCCAGCAGCTCCGGGACTAGCGATGGTGAGCAGTTCTTC.